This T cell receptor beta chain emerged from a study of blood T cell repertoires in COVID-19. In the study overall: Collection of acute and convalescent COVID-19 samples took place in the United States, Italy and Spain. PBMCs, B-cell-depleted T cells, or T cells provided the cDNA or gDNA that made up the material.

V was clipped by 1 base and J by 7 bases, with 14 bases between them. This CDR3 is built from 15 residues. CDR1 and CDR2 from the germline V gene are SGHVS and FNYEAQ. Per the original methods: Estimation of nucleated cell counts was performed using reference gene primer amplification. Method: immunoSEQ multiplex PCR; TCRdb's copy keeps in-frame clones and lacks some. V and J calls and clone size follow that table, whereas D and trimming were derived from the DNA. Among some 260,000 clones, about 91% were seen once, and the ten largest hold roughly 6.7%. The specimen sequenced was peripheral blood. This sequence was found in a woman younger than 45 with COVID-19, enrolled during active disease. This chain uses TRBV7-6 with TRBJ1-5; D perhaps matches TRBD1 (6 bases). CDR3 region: CASSLEGGMKQPQHF. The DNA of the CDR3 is TGTGCCAGCAGCTTAGAGGGGGGGATGAAACAGCCCCAGCATTTT.